Only one count was recorded for the clone carrying this T cell receptor beta chain. Its antigen is unknown. This sample was included in a study of Tregs in tolerant kidney transplant recipients. The study's findings and limits: Biological reproducibility was not directly addressed, but technical replication error appeared minimal. The small number of patients limits these findings pending further validation.

Here immunoSEQ multiplex PCR was the method, and the copy in TCRdb shows in-frame clones only, minus some. The sample lists around 230,000 clones, about 80% seen once, with over 0.5% in the top ten. Germline CDR1 and CDR2: SGHRS and YFSETQ. There are 13 residues in the CDR3. V lost 2 bases and J 3 bases, leaving 9 bases between the germline ends. Thawed PBMCs were FACS-sorted into unstimulated CD4+CD25+CD127- regulatory T cells, CD4+CD25- non-regulatory cells, CD4 and CD8 cells. The chain couples TRBV5-1 to TRBJ2-7; the D is unclear. The clonotype comes from a human donor in good health. The sequenced sample consisted of CD4+ T cells from blood. The CDR3 reads CASSFSSFYEQYF. DNA of the CDR3: TGCGCCAGCAGCTTCAGCTCCTTCTACGAGCAGTACTTC.